These T cell receptor beta chains were read from a single sample in a study of yellow fever vaccine responses in identical twins. TCRdb fed the RT-PCR reads into MiXCR, producing one record per CDR3 protein. Of 15,000 to 20,000 distinct CDR3 sequences detected, roughly two thirds appear once; the ten largest clones hold approximately 7.7%. The source material was T cells from blood (PBMCs), unsorted or a sorted subset (not recorded which), sampled before or after yellow fever vaccination (not recorded which). The source is a woman between 18 and 30 years old who received the yellow fever vaccine. The CDR3 runs from the conserved cysteine through the conserved F or W. The D gene is left open where the match is weak. The listing skips clone size in some rows; elsewhere it reads once, few, many or a size class.

-	TRBD1	TRBJ2-3	TRBV29-1	TGCAGCGTTTATTTTAGGCGGGACAGGGCCGGCACAGATACGCAGTATTTT	CSVYFRRDRAGTDTQYF
-	TRBD2	TRBJ2-7	TRBV10-1	TGCGCCAGCAGTCCGGGACTAGCGGCTGGGGAGGCCTACGAGCAGTACTTC	CASSPGLAAGEAYEQYF
few	-	TRBJ1-4	TRBV12-3/TRBV12-4	TGTGCCAGCAGACCACTTTTAGGGATTCGGGAAAAACTGTTTTTT	CASRPLLGIREKLFF
few	TRBD2	TRBJ2-1	TRBV5-1	TGCGCCAGCAGCTTGGCTAGCGGGGGCTACAATGAGCAGTTCTTC	CASSLASGGYNEQFF
-	-	TRBJ2-7	TRBV20-1	TGCAGTGCTAAGGGACTCCTAGCCTACGAGCAGTACTTC	CSAKGLLAYEQYF
few	-	TRBJ2-7	TRBV5-6	TGTGCCAGCAGCTTGAGGCAGGGCTACGAGCAGTACTTC	CASSLRQGYEQYF
-	-	TRBJ2-7	TRBV2	TGTGCCAGCAGTGAGCCCCGACTCGCGGCCGAGCAGTACTTC	CASSEPRLAAEQYF
-	-	TRBJ1-3	TRBV18	TGTGCCAGCTCACCACCCCAGTACTCTGGAAACACCATATATTTT	CASSPPQYSGNTIYF
few	TRBD2	TRBJ2-1	TRBV7-2	TGTGCCAGCAGCTTAGTGGTTAGCGGGACTGAGCAGTTCTTC	CASSLVVSGTEQFF
-	-	TRBJ2-6	TRBV5-1	TGCGCCAGCAGCTTGGTCTTCCCCGCTGACTCTGGGGCCAACGTCCTGACTTTC	CASSLVFPADSGANVLTF
few	-	TRBJ1-1	TRBV18	TGTGCCAGCTCAAAGGGGAACACTGAAGCTTTCTTT	CASSKGNTEAFF
-	-	TRBJ2-7	TRBV6-5	TGTGCCAGCAGTTACCGGCGGGATCCGTACTACGAGCAGTACTTC	CASSYRRDPYYEQYF
few	-	TRBJ1-2	TRBV5-5	TGTGCCAGCAGCGCGAACGGAATAACAGGGATCAAAAACTATGGCTACACCTTC	CASSANGITGIKNYGYTF
-	TRBD2	TRBJ2-1	TRBV6-4	TGTGCCAGCAGTGACTCGCGGGGGGGCTACAATGAGCAGTTCTTC	CASSDSRGGYNEQFF
once	-	TRBJ2-5	TRBV29-1	TGCAGCGCCGGGGTGGGGGGAACCCAAGAGACCCAGTACTTC	CSAGVGGTQETQYF
-	TRBD2	TRBJ2-5	TRBV13	TGTGCCAGCAGAGGTCGACTAGCGGAGAGGGGATCCCAAGAGACCCAGTACTTC	CASRGRLAERGSQETQYF
-	-	TRBJ1-5	TRBV5-5	TGTGCCAGCAGTCTCTCACCTAGCAATCAGCCCCAGCATTTT	CASSLSPSNQPQHF
once	-	TRBJ2-7	TRBV18	TGTGCCAGCTCACCGGCGGCGGCCCCCTACGAGCAGTACTTC	CASSPAAAPYEQYF
-	-	TRBJ1-1	TRBV4-1	TGCGCCAGCAGCCAAGATTCCAATGGGGGCACTGAAGCTTTCTTT	CASSQDSNGGTEAFF
once	-	TRBJ1-5	TRBV20-1	TGCAGTGCTAGAGATTCGGCAGGGGTGACCCAGCATTTT	CSARDSAGVTQHF
-	-	TRBJ2-3	TRBV12-1	TGTGCCAGCAGCTTTATATGGGCGAACACAGATACGCAGTATTTT	CASSFIWANTDTQYF
-	-	TRBJ2-7	TRBV11-2	TGTGCCAGCGGCCTGAATAGGGTGGCCTACGAGCAGTACTTC	CASGLNRVAYEQYF
-	-	TRBJ1-2	TRBV29-1	TGCAGCGTTGAAGGCCCCGACAGGCCCTCTGGCTACACCTTC	CSVEGPDRPSGYTF
once	TRBD1	TRBJ2-7	TRBV19	TGTGCCAGTAGTACCCTCAAGAGACAGGGATCCTACGAGCAGTACTTC	CASSTLKRQGSYEQYF
few	-	TRBJ2-1	TRBV28	TGTGCCAGCAGTTTTCATCAGCGGCCCAATGAGCAGTTCTTC	CASSFHQRPNEQFF
few	-	TRBJ1-2	TRBV29-1	TGCAGCGTTGAAATGGGCGGCTCCTATGGCTACACCTTC	CSVEMGGSYGYTF
-	-	TRBJ1-1	TRBV29-1	TGCAGCGTGGACACCATGAACACTGAAGCTTTCTTT	CSVDTMNTEAFF
-	-	TRBJ1-3	TRBV18	TGTGCCAGCTCTAAGGGTGCTGGAAACACCATATATTTT	CASSKGAGNTIYF
few	-	TRBJ2-2	TRBV12-3/TRBV12-4	TGTGCCAGCAGTTTTAGGGGTCTGGGGGGGCCCACTGGGGAGCTGTTTTTT	CASSFRGLGGPTGELFF
-	-	TRBJ2-2	TRBV11-3	TGTGCCAGCAGCTTAGCTGGACTGTTGAACACCGGGGAGCTGTTTTTT	CASSLAGLLNTGELFF
-	-	TRBJ1-2	TRBV16	TGTGCCAGCAGCCAATTGAGCGGCTATGGCTACACCTTC	CASSQLSGYGYTF
-	-	TRBJ2-1	TRBV5-1	TGCGCCAGCAGCGCCGGGGCTTACAAAGGGGAGTTCTTC	CASSAGAYKGEFF
once	-	TRBJ2-1	TRBV5-1	TGCGCCAGCAAGGAGGACAATGAGCAGTTCTTC	CASKEDNEQFF
-	-	TRBJ2-1	TRBV11-3	TGTGCCAGCAGCTTCGTGGGTAATGAGCAGTTCTTC	CASSFVGNEQFF
-	-	TRBJ1-1	TRBV12-3/TRBV12-4	TGTGCCAGCAGCCGCTATGCCGAGAACACTGAAGCTTTCTTT	CASSRYAENTEAFF
few	TRBD2	TRBJ2-1	TRBV10-2	TGCGCCAGCAGTGGGGGGACTAGCGGGAGCAATGAGCAGTTCTTC	CASSGGTSGSNEQFF
-	TRBD1	TRBJ1-1	TRBV20-1	TGCAGTCTTAGGACAGGGAACACTGAAGCTTTCTTT	CSLRTGNTEAFF
few	-	TRBJ1-1	TRBV29-1	TGCAGCGTTAACCCTCCGACGGTGAACACTGAAGCTTTCTTT	CSVNPPTVNTEAFF
-	TRBD1	TRBJ1-1	TRBV7-9	TGTGCCAGCAGATGGGACAGGGAAGGAGCTTTCTTT	CASRWDREGAFF
-	-	TRBJ2-1	TRBV19	TGTGCCAGTAGTAGGCAGGACCCTAGGAATGAGCAGTTCTTC	CASSRQDPRNEQFF
-	-	TRBJ1-1	TRBV5-4	TGTGCCAGCAGCTCCTCCCTAAGGCAGGGTAACACTGAAGCTTTCTTT	CASSSSLRQGNTEAFF
-	-	TRBJ2-2	TRBV5-3	TGTGCCAGAAGCTCCAGGGGAGGCTACACCGGGGAGCTGTTTTTT	CARSSRGGYTGELFF
few	-	TRBJ1-6	TRBV7-9	TGTGCCAGCAGCTTAGCAGCTGGGGCCTATAATTCACCCCTCCACTTT	CASSLAAGAYNSPLHF
few	-	TRBJ2-7	TRBV13	TGTGCCAGCAGGGGCTGGGGGAGAGAGCAGTACTTC	CASRGWGREQYF
-	-	TRBJ2-5	TRBV5-5	TGTGCCAGCAGCTTGGGACAACAAGAGACCCAGTACTTC	CASSLGQQETQYF
-	TRBD1	TRBJ1-6	TRBV10-3	TGTGCCATCAGTGCAGTCGCCGGGACAGGGGTGGGATCACCCCTCCACTTT	CAISAVAGTGVGSPLHF
few	-	TRBJ2-7	TRBV7-9	TGTGCCAGCAGCTTAGAATGGCTCGAGCAGTACTTC	CASSLEWLEQYF
-	-	TRBJ1-1	TRBV5-1	TGCGCCAGCAGCTTGGACTGGTCCAGGAACACTGAAGCTTTCTTT	CASSLDWSRNTEAFF
-	-	TRBJ1-5	TRBV5-1	TGCGCCAGCAGCTTGGAAGGGTTCAATCAGCCCCAGCATTTT	CASSLEGFNQPQHF
-	TRBD1	TRBJ1-5	TRBV20-1	TGCAGTGCTATTGGCGGGGGACAGGGGGACCATCAGCCCCAGCATTTT	CSAIGGGQGDHQPQHF
once	-	TRBJ2-7	TRBV5-1	TGCGCCAGCAGCCGGGAGTTTGGTATAGGGGAGCAGTACTTC	CASSREFGIGEQYF